The entry below describes one T cell receptor (beta chain). This sample stems from a study of blood T cell repertoires in COVID-19. In the study overall: COVID-19 samples from acute and convalescent phases originated in the United States, Italy and Spain.

Germline V lookup: CDR1 MNHEY, CDR2 SMNVEV (reference sequence). The CDR3 contains 17 residues. The junction had 11 bases not matched to a gene; V was cut back by 7 bases and J by 2 bases. Original processing methods: Amplification from reference gene primers served as the basis for estimated nucleated cell counts. The protocol was immunoSEQ multiplex PCR, while the TCRdb copy is restricted to in-frame clones and leaves out a portion. V and J calls and clone size follow that table, whereas D and trimming were derived from the DNA. The sample has around 100,000 clones; around 87% are singletons. The receptor comes from a man aged 50-60 years with acute or convalescent COVID-19. The chain recombines TRBV27 with TRBJ2-3; 11 bases line up with TRBD2. Sequences were obtained from peripheral blood. The CDR3 protein is CASTPRTSGYNTDTQYF. Written as DNA, the CDR3 is TGTGCCAGCACGCCTCGGACTAGCGGGTATAACACAGATACGCAGTATTTT.